Listed here are 26 T cell receptor beta chains from one sample, sequenced in a study of Tregs in tolerant kidney transplant recipients. Libraries were prepared by immunoSEQ multiplex PCR; TCRdb keeps only in-frame clonotypes and omits some of them. Of 80,000 to 90,000 clones in the sample, just over 90% were seen once. The sequencing input was CD8+ T cells from blood. The receptors stem from a human donor in good health.

V and J are TRBV27 and TRBJ1-6; D remains ambiguous. V was trimmed by 6 bases and J by 6 bases, leaving 18 bases between them. Germline assignment: CDR1 MNHEY and CDR2 SMNVEV (reference sequence). The CDR3 extends over 16 amino acids. The CDR3 coding sequence is TGTGCCAGCAGCCCCGGTCTAGCCCCGACTAATTCACCCCTCCACTTT. Translated: CASSPGLAPTNSPLHF.

This clone was detected only once. The gene calls are TRBV18 and TRBJ2-7; possibly TRBD1 for D (5 bases). Trimming pared 3 bases from V and 3 bases from J, leaving 18 bases between. This CDR3 comprises 16 residues. Germline loops: CDR1 KGHSH, CDR2 LQKENI. CDR3 in amino acids: CASSPGGSGAHYEQYF. CDR3 sequence (DNA): TGTGCCAGCTCACCGGGTGGCAGTGGGGCCCACTACGAGCAGTACTTC.

The V and J genes are TRBV13 and TRBJ1-4; 9 nucleotides agree with TRBD1. The CDR3 sequence is 15 residues long. With 7 bases clipped from V and 4 bases from J, the junction kept 7 bases outside the gene matches. The germline CDR1 and CDR2 sequences are PRHDT and FYEKMQ (reference sequence). Here the CDR3 DNA reads TGTGCCAGCAACCGACAGGGGGAAGGTAATGAAAAACTGTTTTTT. Residues: CASNRQGEGNEKLFF.

This clone has a single count. This sequence joins TRBV9 and TRBJ2-2; 14 nucleotides line up with TRBD2. J gave up 0 bases and V 1 base, and 8 bases lay outside the gene matches. This CDR3 is built from 20 residues. Germline assignment: CDR1 SGDLS and CDR2 YYNGEE. CDR3 amino acids: CASSVLRTSGGPTNTGELFF. The DNA of the CDR3 is TGTGCCAGCAGCGTACTTAGGACTAGCGGGGGGCCCACGAACACCGGGGAGCTGTTTTTT.

The chain is built from TRBV28 and TRBJ2-7; the D call may be TRBD1 or TRBD2 (6 bases each). V gave up 7 bases and J gave up 4 bases, with 11 bases separating them. The CDR3 contains 12 residues. The germline V gene encodes CDR1 MDHEN and CDR2 SYDVKM. CDR3 amino acids: CASNRGQYEQYF. CDR3 in DNA: TGTGCCAGCAATCGGGGGCAGTACGAGCAGTACTTC.

The chain couples TRBV7-9 to TRBJ1-2; perhaps TRBD1 as D (5 bases). Between the trimmed V and J ends, which lost 1 base and 2 bases, there was a span of 8 bases. The CDR3 runs to 14 residues. CDR1 and CDR2 (germline): SEHNR, FQNEAQ (reference sequence). CDR3 protein: CASSLGGINYGYTF. The CDR3 DNA reads TGTGCCAGCAGCTTAGGGGGCATAAACTATGGCTACACCTTC.

This clone was seen a single time. The chain has TRBV10-2 and TRBJ1-5, with D possibly matching TRBD1 (6 bases). The CDR3 is 13 amino acids. Germline CDR1 is WSHSY and CDR2 is SAAADI. Trimming cost V 5 bases and J 7 bases, with 12 bases left between them. CDR3 nucleotides: TGCGCCAGCAGTACAGGGTCGAACCAGCCCCAGCATTTT. The encoded protein is CASSTGSNQPQHF.

This clone was counted once. The chain carries TRBV12-5 and TRBJ2-7; 9 bases agree with TRBD1. V lost 2 bases and J lost 3; bases outside the gene matches: 20. The CDR3 is 20 residues long. CDR1 and CDR2 from the germline V gene are LGHNT and FRNRAP. CDR3 DNA sequence: TGTGCTAGTGGTTTGCCCATCCTCCGGGACAGGGTAGTGGTTGACTACGAGCAGTACTTC. Protein: CASGLPILRDRVVVDYEQYF.

The chain carries TRBV9 and TRBJ2-2; TRBD1 agrees at 9 bases. This CDR3 is built from 16 residues. Germline CDR1 is SGDLS and CDR2 is YYNGEE. V shed 4 bases, J shed 4 bases, and the junction held 8 bases outside the gene matches. CDR3 sequence (DNA): TGTGCCAGCAGCCACAACAGGGGGCGAGGCACCGGGGAGCTGTTTTTT. Translating gives CASSHNRGRGTGELFF. The entire variable domain, with the rest obtained from reference TRBV9 and TRBJ2-2, is as follows: DSGVTQTPKHLITATGQRVTLRCSPRSGDLSVYWYQQSLDQGLQFLIQYYNGEERAKGNILERFSAQQFPDLHSELNLSSLELGDSALYFCASSHNRGRGTGELFFGEGSRLTVL.

CDR3 sequence: CASSLGVWDEQFF. CDR3 DNA sequence: TGTGCCAGCAGCTTGGGGGTCTGGGATGAGCAGTTCTTC. The V gene is TRBV5-5, the J gene TRBJ2-1, with no clear D. CDR1 is SGHKS, CDR2 YYEKEE, per germline (reference sequence). This CDR3 has 13 amino acids. Between the trimmed V and J ends, which lost 0 bases and 8 bases, there was a span of 9 bases.

As to this clone: Other DNA sequences from this sample encode an identical CDR3 as well. The chain joins TRBV19 to TRBJ1-1, with no clear D. Trimming stripped 2 bases from V and 1 base from J, with 5 bases between. The CDR3 spans 13 residues. Germline V gives CDR1 LNHDA, CDR2 SQIVND (reference sequence). The CDR3 nucleotides are TGTGCCAGTAGTATACGGGGGAACACTGAAGCTTTCTTT. It yields the protein CASSIRGNTEAFF.

The chain uses TRBV29-1 and TRBJ2-7, with D hard to call. Germline V gene lookup returns CDR1 SQVTM and CDR2 ANQGSEA. The CDR3 spans 13 residues. Between the trimmed V and J ends, which lost 4 bases and 0 bases, there was a span of 10 bases. The chain's CDR3 is CSVVRHSSYEQYF. The CDR3 DNA follows: TGCAGCGTTGTCCGGCATAGCTCCTACGAGCAGTACTTC.

V usage is TRBV4-1 and J usage is TRBJ1-2; TRBD1 matches at 9 bases. V shed 2 bases, J shed 5 bases, and the junction held 6 bases outside the gene matches. The CDR3 runs to 15 residues. The germline V gene encodes CDR1 MGHRA and CDR2 YSYEKL. CDR3 coding DNA: TGCGCCAGCAGCCAAAGGACAGGGGAATCGTATGGCTACACCTTC. Residues: CASSQRTGESYGYTF.

This chain joins TRBV7-9 and TRBJ1-2; TRBD1 matches 8 bases. With V trimmed by 5 bases and J by 2 bases, 7 bases remained unmatched. The CDR3 spans 15 residues. Germline V CDR1 and CDR2: SEHNR, FQNEAQ (reference sequence). CDR3 loop: CASSQSDRANYGYTF. DNA of the CDR3: TGTGCCAGCAGCCAGTCGGACAGGGCCAACTATGGCTACACCTTC.

This clone was recorded once. The chain employs TRBV30 and TRBJ2-5; D remains ambiguous. Germline values: CDR1 GTSNPN, CDR2 SVGIG (reference sequence). The V end lost 0 bases, the J end lost 3 bases, and 11 bases lay between the germline ends. This CDR3 has 14 amino acids. CDR3 nucleotides: TGTGCCTGGAGTGTACTTAGTCAGAAAGAGACCCAGTACTTC. This translates into CAWSVLSQKETQYF.

The J gene is TRBJ2-1, the V gene TRBV19; 10 positions match TRBD2. V shed 7 bases and J 7 bases; nucleotides not matched to a gene: 13. The CDR3 is 16 residues long. Germline V gene data show CDR1 as LNHDA and CDR2 as SQIVND (reference sequence). This chain's CDR3 is CASNLGRLAGVNEQFF. The CDR3 DNA reads as TGTGCCAGTAATTTGGGTAGGCTAGCGGGAGTGAATGAGCAGTTCTTC.

This clone was seen just once. The V and J genes are TRBV19 and TRBJ2-1, with unresolved D. Germline V gene sequence: CDR1 LNHDA, CDR2 SQIVND (reference sequence). The CDR3 contains 17 residues. V was trimmed by 4 bases and J by 3 bases, leaving 19 bases between them. The CDR3: CASSNITLGQYYNEQFF. The CDR3 DNA is TGTGCCAGTAGTAATATAACCCTGGGCCAGTACTACAATGAGCAGTTCTTC.

The genes are TRBV5-6 and TRBJ1-2; TRBD1 aligns across 8 bases. The trim removed 3 bases at V and 1 base at J, leaving 8 bases unmatched. There are 16 residues in the CDR3. Germline CDR1 reads SGHDT; CDR2 reads YYEEEE. In DNA, the CDR3 is TGTGCCAGCAGCTGGGGAGGGACAGGATATAACTATGGCTACACCTTC. This translates into CASSWGGTGYNYGYTF.

This clone was detected once. The rearrangement uses TRBV19 and TRBJ1-1; D possibly corresponds to TRBD1 (5 bases). V was pared by 2 bases and J by 5 bases, with 12 bases between. Germline V gives CDR1 LNHDA, CDR2 SQIVND (reference sequence). The length of the CDR3 is 14 residues. CDR3 sequence (DNA): TGTGCCAGTAGTATAATAGGGGCAGGGACTGAAGCTTTCTTT. It encodes CASSIIGAGTEAFF.

The chain employs TRBV5-1 and TRBJ1-2; 7 bases match TRBD1. Per the germline V gene, CDR1 is SGHRS and CDR2 is YFSETQ. The CDR3 has 14 residues. After removal of 3 bases from V and 4 bases from J, the junction contained 6 bases not matched to a gene. The CDR3, as DNA: TGCGCCAGCAGCTCGGCCGACAGGGCCTATGGCTACACCTTC. This gives the protein CASSSADRAYGYTF.

The rearrangement links TRBV27 to TRBJ1-1, with unresolved D. The V and J ends lost 0 bases and 3 bases respectively, with 11 bases between them. CDR3 length: 15 amino acids. CDR1 is MNHEY and CDR2 is SMNVEV in the germline V gene (reference sequence). The CDR3 is CASSLSPVGYTEAFF. CDR3 in DNA: TGTGCCAGCAGTTTATCCCCGGTAGGGTACACTGAAGCTTTCTTT.

This rearrangement joins TRBV27 to TRBJ2-7; weak D call: TRBD1 (6 bases). This CDR3 contains 15 residues. From germline, CDR1 is MNHEY and CDR2 SMNVEV (reference sequence). Trimming took 4 bases from V and 1 from J, leaving 14 bases between them. CDR3 region: CASSYRGSGSYEQYF. The DNA of the CDR3 is TGTGCCAGCAGTTATAGGGGGTCCGGATCCTACGAGCAGTACTTC.

CDR3 DNA: TGTGCCAGCAGCTTCGGGACTAGCACGAATGAGCAGTTCTTC. This translates into CASSFGTSTNEQFF. The V call is TRBV5-8, the J call TRBJ2-1; 9 positions match TRBD2. The CDR3 contains 14 residues. V gave up 2 bases and J gave up 7 bases; unmatched junction bases: 4. CDR1 SGHTS and CDR2 YDEGEE come from the germline V gene.

The chain uses TRBV29-1 and TRBJ1-5; D is possibly TRBD1 (6 bases). From germline, CDR1 is SQVTM and CDR2 ANQGSEA. The CDR3 runs to 12 residues. V shed 5 bases and J shed 10 bases, with 15 bases lying between them. The CDR3: CSVQGKSRPQHF. CDR3 nucleotide sequence: TGCAGCGTTCAGGGGAAATCACGACCCCAGCATTTT. The full variable domain, its missing parts supplied by reference TRBV29-1 and TRBJ1-5, is SAVISQKPSRDICQRGTSLTIQCQVDSQVTMMFWYRQQPGQSLTLIATANQGSEATYESGFVIDKFPISRPNLTFSTLTVSNMSPEDSSIYLCSVQGKSRPQHFGDGTRLSIL.

The chain couples TRBV4-1 to TRBJ2-3, with TRBD2 identical over 10 bases. V was pared by 6 bases and J by 5 bases, with 5 bases of the junction left unmatched. From germline, CDR1 is MGHRA and CDR2 YSYEKL. The CDR3 runs to 14 residues. The CDR3, as DNA: TGCGCCAGCAGTCCGGGACTAGCGAGAGATACGCAGTATTTT. As protein: CASSPGLARDTQYF.

The V gene is TRBV19, the J gene TRBJ2-7, with 9 bases fitting TRBD1. Losses at the gene ends were 4 bases for V and 4 bases for J; bases not matched to a gene: 8. Looked up from germline, CDR1 is LNHDA and CDR2 is SQIVND (reference sequence). This CDR3 is 15 amino acids long. The chain's CDR3 is CASSTPRQGGYEQYF. The DNA of the CDR3 is TGTGCCAGTAGTACTCCTCGACAGGGGGGATACGAGCAGTACTTC. Variable domain in full (rest from reference TRBV19 and TRBJ2-7): DGGITQSPKYLFRKEGQNVTLSCEQNLNHDAMYWYRQDPGQGLRLIYYSQIVNDFQKGDIAEGYSVSREKKESFPLTVTSAQKNPTAFYLCASSTPRQGGYEQYFGPGTRLTVT.